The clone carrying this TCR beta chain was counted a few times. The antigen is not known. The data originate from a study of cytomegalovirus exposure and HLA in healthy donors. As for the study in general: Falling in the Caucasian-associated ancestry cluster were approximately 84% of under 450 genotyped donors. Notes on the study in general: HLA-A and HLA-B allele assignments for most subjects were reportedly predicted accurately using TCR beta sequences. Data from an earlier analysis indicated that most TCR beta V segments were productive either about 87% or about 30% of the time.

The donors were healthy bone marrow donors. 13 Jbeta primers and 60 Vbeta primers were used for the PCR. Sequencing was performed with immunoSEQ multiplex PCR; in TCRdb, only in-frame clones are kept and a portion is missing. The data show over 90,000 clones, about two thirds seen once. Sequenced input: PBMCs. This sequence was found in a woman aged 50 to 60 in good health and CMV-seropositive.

In nucleotides, the CDR3 is TGCGCCAGCAGGAGAGTGTCGGGGACTGAAGCTTTCTTT. Translated: CASRRVSGTEAFF. The chain has TRBV4-3 and TRBJ1-1; D gene ambiguous. Germline values: CDR1 LGHNA, CDR2 YSLEER. The CDR3 contains 13 residues. V was cut by 6 bases and J by 5 bases, with 13 bases left in between.